The clone carrying this T cell receptor beta chain showed up just once. CDR3 length equals 16 residues. With 3 bases clipped from V and 2 bases from J, the junction kept 6 bases outside the gene matches. Germline CDR1 and CDR2: SGHNT and YYREEE (reference sequence). The data originate from a study of shared clonotypes between healthy human individuals. Study information: The cohort had a couple of women and a few men, ages 18 to 49.

Data came from immunoSEQ multiplex PCR; TCRdb stores just in-frame clones and leaves some out. The sample lists around 2,000,000 clones, 90% to 95% seen once, with 0.1% to 0.15% in the top ten. The sequence came from a man aged 18 to 29 in good health. The specimen sequenced was naive CD4+ T cells sorted from blood. The subset: CD45RA+ positively selected. This chain uses TRBV5-4 with TRBJ1-2; 11 nucleotides align to TRBD1. CDR3 nucleotide sequence: TGTGCCAGCAGCTGGACAGGACAGGGGGCGAACTATGGCTACACCTTC. This sequence encodes CASSWTGQGANYGYTF.